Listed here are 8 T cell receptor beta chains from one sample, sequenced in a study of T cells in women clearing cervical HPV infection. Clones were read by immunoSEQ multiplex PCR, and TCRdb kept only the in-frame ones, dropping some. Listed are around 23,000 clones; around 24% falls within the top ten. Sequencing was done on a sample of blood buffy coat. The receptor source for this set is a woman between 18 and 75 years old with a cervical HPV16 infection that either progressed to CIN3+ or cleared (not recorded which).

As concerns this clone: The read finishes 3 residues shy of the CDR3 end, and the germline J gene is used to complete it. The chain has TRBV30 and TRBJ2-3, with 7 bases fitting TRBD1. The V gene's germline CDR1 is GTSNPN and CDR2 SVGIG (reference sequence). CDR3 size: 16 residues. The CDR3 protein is CAWQPRPRTGSQPQYF. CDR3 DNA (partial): TGTGCCTGGCAACCCAGGCCGAGGACAGGTTCCCAGCCG.

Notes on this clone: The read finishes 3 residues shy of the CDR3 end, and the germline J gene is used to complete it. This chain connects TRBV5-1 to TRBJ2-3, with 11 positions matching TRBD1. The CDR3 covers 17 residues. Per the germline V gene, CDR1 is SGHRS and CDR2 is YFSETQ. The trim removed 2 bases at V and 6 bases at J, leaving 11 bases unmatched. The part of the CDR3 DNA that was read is TGCGCCAGCAGCTTAAGGACAGGGGGCGGCTTGGGCGATACG. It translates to CASSLRTGGGLGDT. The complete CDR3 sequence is CASSLRTGGGLGDTQYF.

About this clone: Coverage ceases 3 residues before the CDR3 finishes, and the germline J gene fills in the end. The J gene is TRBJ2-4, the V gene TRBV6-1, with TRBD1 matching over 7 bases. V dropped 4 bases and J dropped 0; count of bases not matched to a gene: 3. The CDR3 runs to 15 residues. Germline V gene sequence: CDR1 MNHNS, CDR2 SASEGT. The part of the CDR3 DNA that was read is TGTGCCAGCAGTGTAGGGACAGTAGCCAAAAACATT. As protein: CASSVGTVAKNI. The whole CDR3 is CASSVGTVAKNIQYF.

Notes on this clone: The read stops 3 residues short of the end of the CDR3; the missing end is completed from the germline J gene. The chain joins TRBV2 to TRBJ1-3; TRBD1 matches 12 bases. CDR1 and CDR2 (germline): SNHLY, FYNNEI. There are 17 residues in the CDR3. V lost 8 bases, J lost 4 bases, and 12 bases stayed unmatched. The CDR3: CASQLPGQGASGNTIYF. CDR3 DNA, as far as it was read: TGTGCCAGCCAACTTCCGGGACAGGGGGCTTCCGGAAACACC.

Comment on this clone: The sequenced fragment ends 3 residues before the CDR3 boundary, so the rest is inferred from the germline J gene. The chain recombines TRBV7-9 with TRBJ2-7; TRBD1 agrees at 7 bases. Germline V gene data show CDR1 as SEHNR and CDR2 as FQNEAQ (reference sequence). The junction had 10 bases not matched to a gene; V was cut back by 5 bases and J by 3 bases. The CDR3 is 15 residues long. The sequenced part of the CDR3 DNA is TGTGCCAGCAGCCATACACGAGGGACAGTCTACGAG. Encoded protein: CASSHTRGTVYE. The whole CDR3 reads CASSHTRGTVYEQYF.

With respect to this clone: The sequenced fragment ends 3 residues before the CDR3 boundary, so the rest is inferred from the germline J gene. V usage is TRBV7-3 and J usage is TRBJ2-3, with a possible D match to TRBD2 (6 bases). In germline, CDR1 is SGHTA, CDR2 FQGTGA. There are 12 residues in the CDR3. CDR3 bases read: TGTGCCAGCAGCGAAGACAGCGGGCCG. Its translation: CASSEDSGP. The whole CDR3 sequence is CASSEDSGPQYF. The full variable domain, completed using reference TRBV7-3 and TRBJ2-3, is GAGVSQTPSNKVTEKGKYVELRCDPISGHTALYWYRQSLGQGPEFLIYFQGTGAADDSGLPNDRFFAVRPEGSVSTLKIQRTERGDSAVYLCASSEDSGPQYFGPGTRLTVL.

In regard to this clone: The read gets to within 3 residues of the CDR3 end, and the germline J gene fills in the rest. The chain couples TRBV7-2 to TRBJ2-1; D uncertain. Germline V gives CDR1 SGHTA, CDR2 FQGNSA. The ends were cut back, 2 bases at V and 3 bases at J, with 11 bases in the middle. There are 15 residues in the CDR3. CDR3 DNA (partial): TGTGCCAGCAGCTTATGGAACTACAACTACAATGAG. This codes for CASSLWNYNYNE. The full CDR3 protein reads CASSLWNYNYNEQFF.

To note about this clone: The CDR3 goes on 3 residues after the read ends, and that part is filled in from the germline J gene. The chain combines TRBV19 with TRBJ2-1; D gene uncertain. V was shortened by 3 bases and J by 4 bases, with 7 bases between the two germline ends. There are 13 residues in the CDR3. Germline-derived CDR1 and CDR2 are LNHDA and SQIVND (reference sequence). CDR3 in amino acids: CASSISQYNEQFF. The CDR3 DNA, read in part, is TGTGCCAGTAGTATTTCCCAATACAATGAG.